This is a list of T cell receptor beta chains from one sample in a study of blood T cell repertoires in COVID-19. Produced via immunoSEQ multiplex PCR; TCRdb's table is partial and in-frame only. The sample includes some 500,000 clones, around 87% of them seen just once. Input material: PBMCs or T cells enriched from blood (not recorded which). These receptors originate from a middle-aged woman who had recovered from COVID-19. Each CDR3 is given with its conserved first and last residue. D genes are given only for firm matches. The size entry is marked missing in some rows and otherwise reads once, few, many or a size class.

cdr3_aa | cdr3_nt | clone_size | j_call | d_call | v_call
CASSQGRVVQGTEAFF | TGTGCCAGCAGCCAAGGGAGGGTCGTGCAAGGCACTGAAGCTTTCTTT | . | TRBJ1-1 | . | TRBV11-3
CASSLSSGELFF | TGTGCCAGCAGCCTCAGTTCCGGGGAGCTGTTTTTT | . | TRBJ2-2 | . | TRBV3-1/TRBV3-2
CASSLWFGTGSYNSPLHF | TGTGCCAGCAGCTTATGGTTTGGGACAGGCTCCTATAATTCACCCCTCCACTTT | . | TRBJ1-6 | TRBD1 | TRBV7-2
CASSLDRNYGYTF | TGTGCCAGCAGCTTGGACAGAAACTATGGCTACACCTTC | . | TRBJ1-2 | . | TRBV11-3
CASTSGSGEQFF | TGTGCCAGCACTAGCGGGAGCGGTGAGCAGTTCTTC | . | TRBJ2-1 | TRBD2 | TRBV9
CASTTGGWEKLFF | TGTGCCAGCACTACAGGGGGATGGGAAAAACTGTTTTTT | . | TRBJ1-4 | TRBD1 | TRBV2
CASRRGEWYEQYF | TGTGCCAGCAGGCGGGGGGAATGGTACGAGCAGTACTTC | . | TRBJ2-7 | TRBD2 | TRBV2
CASSLGQVSSYEQYF | TGCGCCAGCAGCTTGGGGCAGGTCAGCTCCTACGAGCAGTACTTC | few | TRBJ2-7 | . | TRBV5-1
CSVPRGGPVGGYTF | TGCAGCGTTCCACGCGGGGGACCCGTGGGGGGCTACACCTTC | . | TRBJ1-2 | . | TRBV29-1
CASSLGPRLETQYF | TGCGCCAGCAGCTTGGGCCCTAGGCTAGAGACCCAGTACTTC | . | TRBJ2-5 | . | TRBV5-1
CASSPTVTGTQEQYF | TGTGCCAGCAGCCCAACGGTGACAGGGACCCAAGAGCAGTACTTC | once | TRBJ2-7 | TRBD1 | TRBV5-4
CASTHSPAEAFF | TGTGCCAGCACCCACTCACCCGCCGAAGCTTTCTTT | . | TRBJ1-1 | . | TRBV12-3/TRBV12-4
CASSLLPGGDQPQHF | TGTGCCAGCAGCCTCCTCCCAGGGGGAGATCAGCCCCAGCATTTT | few | TRBJ1-5 | TRBD1 | TRBV11-2
CASSQWREYNEQFF | TGTGCCAGCAGCCAGTGGCGGGAATACAATGAGCAGTTCTTC | . | TRBJ2-1 | . | TRBV11-2
CASSRGNGLAGSYNEQFF | TGTGCCAGCAGCCGAGGAAATGGACTAGCGGGGTCCTACAATGAGCAGTTCTTC | once | TRBJ2-1 | TRBD2 | TRBV3-1/TRBV3-2
CASSLVLAGGPSPYNEQFF | TGTGCCAGCAGTTTAGTACTAGCGGGAGGGCCCTCCCCCTACAATGAGCAGTTCTTC | . | TRBJ2-1 | TRBD2 | TRBV27
CASSEINEQYF | TGTGCCAGCAGTGAAATCAACGAGCAGTACTTC | once | TRBJ2-7 | . | TRBV25-1
CASSLDGPSTDTQYF | TGCGCCAGCAGCTTGGATGGGCCTAGCACAGATACGCAGTATTTT | . | TRBJ2-3 | . | TRBV5-1
CASSRLTGTGAYGYTF | TGCGCCAGCAGCCGGTTGACCGGGACAGGAGCCTATGGCTACACCTTC | . | TRBJ1-2 | TRBD1 | TRBV4-1
CASSLGRFEAFF | TGTGCCAGCAGCTTGGGGAGGTTTGAAGCTTTCTTT | . | TRBJ1-1 | . | TRBV5-6
CASSARGELFF | TGTGCCAGCAGTGCCCGCGGGGAGCTGTTTTTT | . | TRBJ2-2 | . | TRBV2
CASSEFPGQAWTEAFF | TGTGCCAGCAGTGAATTCCCCGGACAAGCCTGGACTGAAGCTTTCTTT | . | TRBJ1-1 | . | TRBV6-1
CASSVVGTGAGELFF | TGTGCCAGCAGCGTAGTTGGGACAGGGGCCGGGGAGCTGTTTTTT | . | TRBJ2-2 | TRBD1 | TRBV9
CASRGRTGVGEPFF | TGTGCCAGCAGGGGTAGGACAGGGGTCGGTGAACCTTTCTTT | . | TRBJ1-1 | TRBD1 | TRBV27
CASSLDPYSETSYEQYF | TGTGCCAGCAGCTTAGACCCGTATAGCGAGACGTCCTACGAACAGTACTTC | . | TRBJ2-7 | . | TRBV7-2
CASSQILAGASTDTQYF | TGTGCCAGCAGCCAGATATTAGCGGGAGCTAGCACAGATACGCAGTATTTT | . | TRBJ2-3 | TRBD2 | TRBV4-2
CASSYRTGGRNQPQHF | TGTGCCAGCAGTTACCGGACAGGGGGTCGCAATCAGCCCCAGCATTTT | . | TRBJ1-5 | TRBD1 | TRBV6-6
CASSLSWDSGYTF | TGTGCCAGCAGCCTAAGCTGGGACTCGGGCTACACCTTC | . | TRBJ1-2 | . | TRBV14
CASSLGTRQETQYF | TGTGCCAGCAGCTTGGGTACACGTCAAGAGACCCAGTACTTC | . | TRBJ2-5 | . | TRBV5-6
CASSLEWTDHSPLHF | TGCGCCAGCAGCTTGGAGTGGACAGACCATTCACCCCTCCACTTT | . | TRBJ1-6 | . | TRBV5-1
CASSLSPTGAPYEQYF | TGTGCCAGCAGTTTATCCCCGACAGGGGCCCCCTACGAGCAGTACTTC | few | TRBJ2-7 | TRBD1 | TRBV27
CASSPSPYRGTEAFF | TGTGCCAGCAGTCCCTCGCCCTACCGGGGCACTGAAGCTTTCTTT | . | TRBJ1-1 | . | TRBV6-2/TRBV6-3
CASSWTANTEAFF | TGTGCCAGCAGCTGGACAGCGAACACTGAAGCTTTCTTT | . | TRBJ1-1 | . | TRBV7-2
CASSLGTSGRVYNEQFF | TGTGCCAGCAGCTTAGGAACTAGCGGGAGAGTTTACAATGAGCAGTTCTTC | . | TRBJ2-1 | TRBD2 | TRBV7-9
CASSLEGRSEQYF | TGTGCCAGCAGTTTAGAGGGTCGAAGCGAGCAGTACTTC | . | TRBJ2-7 | . | TRBV27
CASNGLAQETQYF | TGTGCCAGCAACGGACTAGCTCAAGAGACCCAGTACTTC | . | TRBJ2-5 | TRBD2 | TRBV3-1/TRBV3-2
CASSFEAGTYYNEQFF | TGTGCCAGCAGTTTTGAGGCAGGGACATATTACAATGAGCAGTTCTTC | . | TRBJ2-1 | . | TRBV28
CASSAWDSLHQPQHF | TGTGCCAGCAGCGCCTGGGACAGCCTACATCAGCCCCAGCATTTT | few | TRBJ1-5 | TRBD1 | TRBV9
CASSPGLAGFQETQYF | TGTGCCAGCAGCCCCGGACTAGCGGGGTTCCAAGAGACCCAGTACTTC | . | TRBJ2-5 | TRBD2 | TRBV13
CASSVGGRGAYEQYF | TGTGCCAGCAGCGTAGGAGGGAGGGGGGCCTACGAGCAGTACTTC | . | TRBJ2-7 | . | TRBV9
CASTTGIGNTIYF | TGTGCCAGCACTACAGGGATTGGAAACACCATATATTTT | . | TRBJ1-3 | . | TRBV6-5
CASSQARGISGNTIYF | TGTGCCAGCAGCCAAGCGAGAGGGATCTCTGGAAACACCATATATTTT | . | TRBJ1-3 | . | TRBV14
CASSMGRTYEQYF | TGTGCCAGCAGTATGGGCAGAACCTACGAGCAGTACTTC | . | TRBJ2-7 | . | TRBV25-1
CASSLGRRNYEQYF | TGTGCCAGCAGCTTAGGGCGCAGGAACTACGAGCAGTACTTC | . | TRBJ2-7 | . | TRBV7-2
CASRTGAGYTF | TGTGCCAGCAGGACAGGGGCTGGCTACACCTTC | . | TRBJ1-2 | TRBD1 | TRBV6-5
CASSYTSGRAKETQYF | TGTGCCAGCAGCTATACCAGCGGGAGGGCTAAAGAGACCCAGTACTTC | . | TRBJ2-5 | TRBD2 | TRBV9
CASSVGDRRVLGYTF | TGTGCCAGCAGCGTAGGGGACAGGAGAGTTTTGGGCTACACCTTC | . | TRBJ1-2 | TRBD1 | TRBV9
CSASGDRVQANQPQHF | TGCAGTGCTAGTGGGGACAGGGTCCAAGCCAATCAGCCCCAGCATTTT | . | TRBJ1-5 | TRBD1 | TRBV20-1
CASSELGQVNQPQHF | TGTGCCAGCTCCGAGTTGGGACAGGTGAATCAGCCCCAGCATTTT | . | TRBJ1-5 | TRBD1 | TRBV18
CASSPYGDIYGYTF | TGTGCCAGCTCACCATATGGGGACATCTATGGCTACACCTTC | once | TRBJ1-2 | . | TRBV18
CASSMRLAGLTDTQYF | TGTGCCAGTAGTATGAGGCTAGCGGGATTAACAGATACGCAGTATTTT | . | TRBJ2-3 | TRBD2 | TRBV19
CASSFRTGGTNEKLFF | TGTGCCAGCAGCTTCCGGACAGGGGGCACTAATGAAAAACTGTTTTTT | . | TRBJ1-4 | TRBD1 | TRBV11-3
CATSTPYSNQPQHF | TGTGCCACCAGCACCCCGTATAGCAATCAGCCCCAGCATTTT | . | TRBJ1-5 | . | TRBV15
CASSPLGTGVGETQYF | TGTGCCAGCTCACCACTCGGGACAGGCGTTGGAGAGACCCAGTACTTC | . | TRBJ2-5 | TRBD1 | TRBV18
CASSFQGPTEAFF | TGTGCCAGCAGCTTCCAGGGTCCCACTGAAGCTTTCTTT | . | TRBJ1-1 | . | TRBV13
CASNSGRGRTIYEQYF | TGTGCCAGTAACTCGGGAAGGGGGAGAACCATCTACGAGCAGTACTTC | . | TRBJ2-7 | . | TRBV19
CATSSGVIYEQYF | TGTGCCACCAGTTCGGGGGTGATCTACGAGCAGTACTTC | once | TRBJ2-7 | . | TRBV24-1
CASSYPQTGNEAFF | TGTGCCAGCAGTTACCCGCAGACAGGGAATGAAGCTTTCTTT | . | TRBJ1-1 | TRBD1 | TRBV6-2/TRBV6-3